This TCR beta chain appears in the sequencing data of a study of cytomegalovirus exposure and HLA in healthy donors. A multiplex PCR was run with 60 Vbeta primers and 13 Jbeta primers. Profiled with immunoSEQ multiplex PCR; TCRdb holds only in-frame clones, not every one. The sample holds 75,000 to 85,000 clones. V lost 1 base, J lost 2 bases, and 15 bases lay in between. The CDR3 extends over 17 amino acids. The germline V gene has CDR1 LGHNA and CDR2 YSLEER. The sequenced material came from PBMCs. V gene TRBV4-3 combines with J gene TRBJ1-3, with D tentatively TRBD1 (6 bases). This sequence originates from a man aged 50 to 60 in good health and CMV-seronegative. CDR3 sequence: CASSQVWGQGAGNTIYF. The CDR3, as DNA: TGCGCCAGCAGCCAAGTTTGGGGGCAGGGTGCTGGAAACACCATATATTTT.